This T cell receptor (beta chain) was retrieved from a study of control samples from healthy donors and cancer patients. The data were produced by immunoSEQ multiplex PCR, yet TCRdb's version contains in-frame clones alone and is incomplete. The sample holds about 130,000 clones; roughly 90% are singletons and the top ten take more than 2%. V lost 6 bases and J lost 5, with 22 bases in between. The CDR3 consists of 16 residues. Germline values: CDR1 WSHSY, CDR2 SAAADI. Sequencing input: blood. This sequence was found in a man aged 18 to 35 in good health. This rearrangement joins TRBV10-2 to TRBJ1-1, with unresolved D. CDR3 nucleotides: TGCGCCAGCAGCACCGAAGATCCATCCCAAGGGACTGAAGCTTTCTTT. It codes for CASSTEDPSQGTEAFF.